These 32 T cell receptor beta chains came from one sample sequenced in a study of blood T cell repertoires in COVID-19. Libraries were prepared by immunoSEQ multiplex PCR; TCRdb keeps only in-frame clonotypes and omits some of them. Altogether about 300,000 clones are present, roughly 90% being singletons, with the ten largest covering over 1.5%. The sequenced material came from peripheral blood. Every receptor here comes from a woman aged 30 to 39 with COVID-19, enrolled during active disease.

As regards this clone: A read error may produce the germline difference seen at one junction end. The gene calls are TRBV7-7 and TRBJ1-6; D remains ambiguous. The V gene's germline CDR1 is SSHAT and CDR2 FNYEAQ (reference sequence). CDR3 length: 15 amino acids. In DNA form, the CDR3 reads TGTGCTAGCAGCTTCGAGGTCTCGGATAATTCACCCCTCCACTTT. Its protein is CASSFEVSDNSPLHF.

This chain uses TRBV5-8 with TRBJ1-4; D not certain. This CDR3 region has 11 residues. Germline CDR1 is SGHTS and CDR2 is YDEGEE. V shed 4 bases and J shed 13 bases, with 11 bases lying between them. CDR3 sequence reads: CASSLQEGLFF. The DNA of the CDR3 is TGTGCCAGCAGCCTACAAGAGGGACTGTTTTTT.

The rearrangement links TRBV6-2 or TRBV6-3 to TRBJ1-5; no reliable D call. Trimming removed 0 bases at V and 16 bases at J, with 13 bases between. The CDR3 totals 12 residues. Germline V gene data show CDR1 as MNHEY and CDR2 as SVGEGT. In DNA, the CDR3 is TGTGCCAGCAGTTACTCCCTTTCTACTCCACATTTT. This encodes CASSYSLSTPHF.

The V gene is TRBV4-1, the J gene TRBJ2-7, with a weak D call TRBD1 (6 bases). With 0 bases removed from V and 1 base from J, the gap between germline ends came to 10 bases. The CDR3 consists of 15 residues. Looked up from germline, CDR1 is MGHRA and CDR2 is YSYEKL. The CDR3 protein is CASSQEWQGSYEQYF. For the CDR3, the DNA is TGCGCCAGCAGCCAAGAGTGGCAGGGGTCCTACGAGCAGTACTTC.

This clone was counted between two and nine times. The genes are TRBV21-1 and TRBJ1-5; the table gives TRBD1 as D, unverified against the DNA. TRBV21-1 is assigned pseudogene status. The length of the CDR3 is 22 residues. CDR3: CASGAWGRRNLLLSFSNQPQHF. The DNA of the CDR3 is TGTGCCAGCGGGGCGTGGGGGCGCCGAAACCTCCTTTTATCTTTTAGCAATCAGCCCCAGCATTTT.

This chain connects TRBV5-5 to TRBJ1-1; D remains ambiguous. The CDR3 runs to 13 residues. CDR1 SGHKS and CDR2 YYEKEE come from the germline V gene (reference sequence). V was pared by 4 bases and J by 3 bases, with 10 bases between. CDR3 nucleotide sequence: TGTGCCAGCAGCCCCCTACTTGACACTGAAGCTTTCTTT. Its protein product is CASSPLLDTEAFF.

The gene calls are TRBV15 and TRBJ1-4; weak D call: TRBD1 (6 bases). The CDR3 totals 16 residues. Deletions cut 0 bases from V and 4 bases from J, with 12 bases between. CDR1 is LNHNV, CDR2 YYDKDF, per germline (reference sequence). The CDR3 reads CATSRDRGGGNEKLFF. Here the CDR3 DNA reads TGTGCCACCAGCAGAGACCGCGGGGGCGGTAATGAAAAACTGTTTTTT.

The gene calls are TRBV5-1 and TRBJ1-6, with 7 positions matching TRBD1. Germline V gene lookup returns CDR1 SGHRS and CDR2 YFSETQ. Trimming cost V 0 bases and J 12 bases; bases outside gene matches: 6. The CDR3 sequence is 14 residues long. In DNA form, the CDR3 reads TGCGCCAGCAGCTTGGGGACAGGCGATGGACCCCTCCACTTT. Protein sequence: CASSLGTGDGPLHF.

The chain employs TRBV28 and TRBJ1-2; 7 nucleotides agree with TRBD1. The CDR3 contains 16 residues. Germline V gives CDR1 MDHEN, CDR2 SYDVKM. V was clipped by 5 bases and J by 3 bases; unmatched bases: 12. In DNA form, the CDR3 reads TGTGCCAGCAGTCCCGGGACAGTGAACATCGACTATGGCTACACCTTC. This translates into CASSPGTVNIDYGYTF.

The chain recombines TRBV19 with TRBJ1-5; 10 bases are shared with TRBD1. V was pared by 5 bases and J by 6 bases, with 10 bases of the junction left unmatched. Per germline, CDR1 LNHDA and CDR2 SQIVND (reference sequence). The CDR3 loop spans 16 amino acids. The CDR3 DNA is TGTGCCAGTAGTGTCGCCGGGACAGGGGCGGGTCAGCCCCAGCATTTT. Translation: CASSVAGTGAGQPQHF.

This CDR3 reads CASSLGGGAYNEQFF. The CDR3 region has the DNA TGTGCCAGCAGCCTCGGCGGGGGGGCTTACAATGAGCAGTTCTTC. The genes are TRBV7-2 and TRBJ2-1, with 9 positions matching TRBD2. With 5 bases clipped from V and 4 bases from J, the junction kept 6 bases outside the gene matches. The CDR3 length is 15 residues. In germline, CDR1 is SGHTA, CDR2 FQGNSA.

This chain links TRBV13 with TRBJ1-1, with 7 bases matching TRBD1. From germline, CDR1 is PRHDT and CDR2 FYEKMQ (reference sequence). CDR3 length: 14 residues. V gave up 1 base and J gave up 1 base; unmatched junction bases: 0. CDR3 bases: TGTGCCAGCAGCTTAGCAGGGGGGAACACTGAAGCTTTCTTT. Residues: CASSLAGGNTEAFF.

This clone appeared a single time. The genes are TRBV28 and TRBJ2-7; 10 bases map to TRBD1. CDR3 length equals 13 residues. Losses at the gene ends were 9 bases for V and 6 bases for J; bases not matched to a gene: 8. Per the germline V gene, CDR1 is MDHEN and CDR2 is SYDVKM. CDR3 DNA: TGTGCCAGTTCGGGACAGGGGAACGGCGAGCAGTACGTC. This codes for CASSGQGNGEQYV.

This clone has a handful of counts. DNA for the CDR3: TGTGCCAGCTCACCTCCGGGGGGTCAGGGGAACACTGAAGCTTTCTTT. Encoded protein: CASSPPGGQGNTEAFF. V usage is TRBV18 and J usage is TRBJ1-1, with a weak D call TRBD1 (5 bases). Per germline, CDR1 KGHSH and CDR2 LQKENI. V was trimmed by 3 bases and J by 1 base, leaving 15 bases between them. CDR3 size: 16 residues.

The chain has TRBV3-1 (or the pseudogene TRBV3-2) and TRBJ1-5, with TRBD1 matching over 9 bases. The germline V gene encodes CDR1 LGHDT and CDR2 YNNKEL (reference sequence). This CDR3 has 15 residues. V dropped 4 bases and J dropped 3; count of bases not matched to a gene: 4. The CDR3 region is CASSLTGGPNQPQHF. The CDR3 region has the DNA TGTGCCAGCAGCCTAACAGGGGGCCCCAATCAGCCCCAGCATTTT.

DNA of the CDR3: TGCGCCAGCAGTGCCGGGACTGCCCTCACAGATACGCAGTATTTT. Residues: CASSAGTALTDTQYF. The chain recombines TRBV10-1 with TRBJ2-3; weak D call: TRBD2 (6 bases). Trimming left V 4 bases short and J 2 bases short, with 13 bases between. The CDR3 spans 15 residues. The germline V gene encodes CDR1 WNHNN and CDR2 SYGVQD (reference sequence).

The chain couples TRBV7-9 to TRBJ1-2; 9 nucleotides line up with TRBD1. The germline gives CDR1 SEHNR, CDR2 FQNEAQ (reference sequence). Trimming removed 5 bases from V and 12 bases from J; junction bases left unmatched: 10. The CDR3 covers 13 residues. The CDR3 DNA reads as TGTGCCAGCAGCCCGGAGGGGACAGGGACCCACACCTTC. The encoded protein is CASSPEGTGTHTF.

The chain links TRBV28 to TRBJ1-6, with TRBD1 matching over 7 bases. The germline gives CDR1 MDHEN, CDR2 SYDVKM. The CDR3 covers 14 residues. The V and J ends lost 6 bases and 7 bases, in that order; junction bases with no gene match: 6. The CDR3 spells CASSPTGVNSPLHF. As DNA, the CDR3 is TGTGCCAGCAGCCCAACAGGGGTCAATTCACCCCTCCACTTT.

V usage is TRBV19 and J usage is TRBJ2-3, with TRBD1 matching over 7 bases. Germline V gene lookup returns CDR1 LNHDA and CDR2 SQIVND (reference sequence). The CDR3 spans 13 residues. With V trimmed by 1 base and J by 5 bases, 0 bases remained unmatched. Here the CDR3 reads CASSIGQGDTQYF. In nucleotides, the CDR3 is TGTGCCAGTAGTATAGGACAGGGAGATACGCAGTATTTT.

The genes are TRBV30 and TRBJ2-1; maybe TRBD1 (5 bases). The V gene's germline CDR1 is GTSNPN and CDR2 SVGIG (reference sequence). The V end was cut by 4 bases, the J end by 7 bases, with 17 bases between. The CDR3 covers 14 residues. CDR3 protein: CAWTDSPRKNEQFF. CDR3 nucleotides: TGTGCCTGGACCGACAGCCCGAGGAAGAATGAGCAGTTCTTC.

The CDR3 DNA sequence: TGTGCCAGCAGCTTAGTTTGGTATAAGAGCCCCAGGGCAGCTTTCTTT. Translation: CASSLVWYKSPRAAFF. The gene calls are TRBV7-8 and TRBJ1-1; D possibly corresponds to TRBD1 (5 bases). V gave up 1 base and J gave up 10 bases, with 22 bases separating them. Germline CDR1 is SGHVS and CDR2 is FQNEAQ. The CDR3 has 16 residues.

Here the CDR3 DNA reads TGCGCCAGCAGCCAAACATCCCATAGGAGCTCCTATAATTCACCCCTCCACTTT. Translating gives CASSQTSHRSSYNSPLHF. V is TRBV4-1 and J is TRBJ1-6; D is undetermined. The CDR3 runs to 18 residues. Germline CDR1 is MGHRA and CDR2 is YSYEKL. Trimming left V 2 bases short and J 0 bases short, with 14 bases between.

The chain joins TRBV2 to TRBJ1-1, with 7 bases identical to TRBD1. The V gene's germline CDR1 is SNHLY and CDR2 FYNNEI. The CDR3 is 12 amino acids. V gave up 8 bases and J gave up 4 bases; unmatched junction bases: 4. CDR3: CASVQGGTEAFF. The CDR3 DNA reads as TGTGCCAGCGTGCAGGGGGGCACTGAAGCTTTCTTT.

The CDR3 sequence is CASFPRQGRGVGNQPQHF. The CDR3, as DNA: TGCGCCAGTTTCCCTAGACAGGGGCGGGGTGTCGGCAATCAGCCCCAGCATTTT. The chain couples TRBV5-1 to TRBJ1-5; 8 bases match TRBD1. The junction had 18 bases not matched to a gene; V was cut back by 8 bases and J by 2 bases. Germline V gene data show CDR1 as SGHRS and CDR2 as YFSETQ. This CDR3 spans 18 amino acids.

V is TRBV6-6 and J is TRBJ1-5; D is possibly TRBD1 (6 bases). CDR1 is MNHNY, CDR2 SVGAGI, per germline (reference sequence). The CDR3 runs 17 residues. The V gene lost 6 bases and the J gene lost 7 bases, with 25 bases spanning the gap. The CDR3 region has the DNA TGTGCCAGCAGCCGAAGAGTGTGGGAGAGGGGGGGACAGCCCCAGCATTTT. This sequence encodes CASSRRVWERGGQPQHF.

The CDR3 coding sequence is TGCAGCGTTGAAGTGGGCCTGGAAGCTTTCTTT. Protein: CSVEVGLEAFF. The chain is built from TRBV29-1 and TRBJ1-1; no clear D gene. Trimming left V 1 base short and J 8 bases short, with 8 bases between. The CDR3 loop spans 11 amino acids. Germline CDR1 reads SQVTM; CDR2 reads ANQGSEA.

The V and J genes are TRBV9 and TRBJ1-6, with TRBD1 as a possible D gene (5 bases). Between the trimmed V and J ends, which lost 4 bases and 6 bases, there was a span of 11 bases. Germline V gene lookup returns CDR1 SGDLS and CDR2 YYNGEE. The CDR3 consists of 14 residues. CDR3 sequence: CASSPGRANSPLHF. The CDR3 DNA is TGTGCCAGCAGCCCGGGCAGGGCTAATTCACCCCTCCACTTT.

V and J are TRBV7-2 and TRBJ1-5, with a weak D call TRBD1 (6 bases). V dropped 5 bases and J dropped 4 bases, with 15 bases sitting between them. The germline CDR1 and CDR2 sequences are SGHTA and FQGNSA. The CDR3 spans 15 residues. The CDR3 DNA reads TGTGCCAGCAGCCCACTGGGGGCGGATAATCAGCCCCAGCATTTT. Its protein is CASSPLGADNQPQHF.

The chain employs TRBV23-1 and TRBJ2-2, with 8 bases aligning to TRBD1. TRBV23-1 is reported as an ORF; its role is uncertain. CDR3 length equals 16 residues. V dropped 0 bases and J dropped 8; count of bases not matched to a gene: 8. The CDR3 sequence: CASSQSFTGGLGELFF. The CDR3 DNA reads as TGCGCCAGCAGTCAATCGTTCACAGGGGGGTTGGGGGAGCTGTTTTTT.

The J gene is TRBJ2-5, the V gene TRBV6-5; 10 bases are a match to TRBD2. Germline CDR1 reads MNHEY; CDR2 reads SVGAGI. The CDR3 consists of 13 residues. Trimming removed 6 bases from V and 4 bases from J; junction bases left unmatched: 2. The CDR3 DNA follows: TGTGCCAGCAGGGAGCGGGGGGGAGAGACCCAGTACTTC. This sequence encodes CASRERGGETQYF.

The rearrangement joins TRBV6-5 to TRBJ2-3; D gene unclear. Germline V gene sequence: CDR1 MNHEY, CDR2 SVGAGI. CDR3 length: 14 amino acids. The V gene lost 6 bases and the J gene lost 4 bases, with 14 bases spanning the gap. The CDR3 reads CASRAWAGPDTQYF. CDR3 sequence (DNA): TGTGCCAGCAGGGCCTGGGCCGGCCCAGATACGCAGTATTTT.

The rearrangement uses TRBV7-9 and TRBJ1-1; D remains unclear. The CDR3 has 16 residues. Germline V gene lookup returns CDR1 SEHNR and CDR2 FQNEAQ (reference sequence). V lost 5 bases and J 1 base, leaving 17 bases between the germline ends. The CDR3, as DNA: TGTGCCAGCAGCGCCCACCTGCAGTTTTGGAACACTGAAGCTTTCTTT. Translated: CASSAHLQFWNTEAFF.